These T cell receptor beta chains were read from a single sample in a study of Graves' ophthalmopathy and Graves' hyperthyroidism. TCRdb recomputed calls from the multiplex PCR reads with MiXCR, one row per CDR3 protein. Of 500,000 to 800,000 distinct CDR3 sequences listed, about 41% are singletons. The sequencing input was peripheral blood. The receptors shown here come from an adult man with Graves' ophthalmopathy. Each CDR3 is given with its conserved first and last residue. Fields, in order: J gene, V gene, clone size, D gene, CDR3 protein, CDR3 DNA. The D gene is left open where the match is weak. Clone sizes are given selectively: once, few, many, or a class where the clone is expanded.

J gene: TRBJ1-1; V gene: TRBV11-2; clone size: many; D gene: .; CDR3 protein: CASSPGREAEAFF; CDR3 DNA: TGTGCCAGCAGCCCAGGGCGGGAAGCTGAAGCTTTCTTT
J gene: TRBJ1-4; V gene: TRBV20-1; clone size: few; D gene: .; CDR3 protein: CSARDPGHTNEKLFF; CDR3 DNA: TGCAGTGCTAGAGATCCGGGACACACAAATGAAAAACTGTTTTTT
J gene: TRBJ1-1; V gene: TRBV18; clone size: .; D gene: .; CDR3 protein: CASSPRVGGGTEAFF; CDR3 DNA: TGTGCCAGCTCACCTAGGGTGGGGGGCGGCACTGAAGCTTTCTTT
J gene: TRBJ2-7; V gene: TRBV5-1; clone size: few; D gene: .; CDR3 protein: CASTETGLSYEQYF; CDR3 DNA: TGCGCCAGCACCGAGACAGGACTAAGCTACGAGCAGTACTTC
J gene: TRBJ2-5; V gene: TRBV15; clone size: .; D gene: TRBD1; CDR3 protein: CATSTRTGSAQYF; CDR3 DNA: TGTGCCACCAGCACCCGGACAGGCTCGGCCCAGTACTTC
J gene: TRBJ1-1; V gene: TRBV5-1; clone size: .; D gene: .; CDR3 protein: CASSLVSGDTEAFF; CDR3 DNA: TGCGCCAGCAGCTTGGTATCCGGGGACACTGAAGCTTTCTTT
J gene: TRBJ1-6; V gene: TRBV10-3; clone size: .; D gene: .; CDR3 protein: CAISESFGHLLHF; CDR3 DNA: TGTGCCATCAGTGAGTCGTTTGGGCACCTTCTCCACTTT
J gene: TRBJ1-3; V gene: TRBV19; clone size: many; D gene: .; CDR3 protein: CASRFSGVSGNTIYF; CDR3 DNA: TGTGCCAGTAGATTCTCAGGGGTTTCTGGAAACACCATATATTTT
J gene: TRBJ1-5; V gene: TRBV4-1; clone size: .; D gene: TRBD1; CDR3 protein: CASSHGQGRYSNQPQHF; CDR3 DNA: TGCGCCAGCAGCCATGGACAGGGGAGGTATAGCAATCAGCCCCAGCATTTT
J gene: TRBJ1-6; V gene: TRBV10-3; clone size: .; D gene: .; CDR3 protein: CAISESSGYEQYYNSPLHF; CDR3 DNA: TGTGCCATCAGTGAGTCTTCGGGCTACGAGCAGTACTATAATTCACCCCTCCACTTT
J gene: TRBJ1-1; V gene: TRBV29-1; clone size: .; D gene: TRBD1; CDR3 protein: CSVRDSYMAVNTEAFF; CDR3 DNA: TGCAGCGTTCGGGACAGTTACATGGCGGTGAACACTGAAGCTTTCTTT
J gene: TRBJ2-1; V gene: TRBV2; clone size: .; D gene: .; CDR3 protein: CASSTGGSYNEQFF; CDR3 DNA: TGTGCCAGCAGTACTGGTGGGTCCTACAATGAGCAGTTCTTC
J gene: TRBJ1-5; V gene: TRBV5-8; clone size: .; D gene: .; CDR3 protein: CASSPTGGHRGSQHF; CDR3 DNA: TGTGCCAGCAGCCCGACCGGGGGCCACAGAGGGTCCCAGCATTTT
J gene: TRBJ2-6; V gene: TRBV29-1; clone size: .; D gene: .; CDR3 protein: CSRTDRHSGANVLTF; CDR3 DNA: TGCAGCCGAACTGACAGGCACTCTGGGGCCAACGTCCTGACTTTC
J gene: TRBJ1-2; V gene: TRBV14; clone size: many; D gene: .; CDR3 protein: CASSQAGGQYGYTF; CDR3 DNA: TGTGCCAGCAGCCAAGCCGGGGGTCAGTATGGCTACACCTTC
J gene: TRBJ1-1; V gene: TRBV19; clone size: .; D gene: .; CDR3 protein: CASGIGGQGTEAFF; CDR3 DNA: TGTGCCAGTGGTATTGGGGGGCAAGGCACTGAAGCTTTCTTT
J gene: TRBJ2-7; V gene: TRBV25-1; clone size: .; D gene: .; CDR3 protein: CASQGPSRPYEQYF; CDR3 DNA: TGTGCCAGCCAAGGACCTAGTCGGCCCTACGAGCAGTACTTC
J gene: TRBJ1-1; V gene: TRBV2; clone size: .; D gene: TRBD1; CDR3 protein: CASSLDRGRAFF; CDR3 DNA: TGTGCCAGCAGCCTAGACAGGGGTCGGGCTTTCTTT
J gene: TRBJ1-3; V gene: TRBV9; clone size: many; D gene: .; CDR3 protein: CASSTATVAGNTIYF; CDR3 DNA: TGTGCCAGCAGCACCGCGACAGTGGCTGGAAACACCATATATTTT
J gene: TRBJ1-4; V gene: TRBV20-1; clone size: .; D gene: TRBD1; CDR3 protein: CSASGQGAGEKLFF; CDR3 DNA: TGCAGTGCTAGTGGACAGGGGGCCGGTGAAAAACTGTTTTTT
J gene: TRBJ1-1; V gene: TRBV29-1; clone size: many; D gene: TRBD1; CDR3 protein: CSVEDRPAYTEAFF; CDR3 DNA: TGCAGCGTTGAGGACAGGCCAGCCTACACTGAAGCTTTCTTT
J gene: TRBJ2-7; V gene: TRBV7-9; clone size: many; D gene: .; CDR3 protein: CASSLEWTPSREQYF; CDR3 DNA: TGTGCCAGCAGCTTAGAGTGGACACCAAGTCGGGAGCAGTACTTC
J gene: TRBJ1-2; V gene: TRBV9; clone size: many; D gene: TRBD1; CDR3 protein: CASSVGGTGRLGYTF; CDR3 DNA: TGTGCCAGCAGCGTAGGTGGGACAGGGAGATTAGGCTACACCTTC
J gene: TRBJ1-5; V gene: TRBV20-1; clone size: many; D gene: TRBD1; CDR3 protein: CSAPGTGGLNNQPQHF; CDR3 DNA: TGCAGTGCCCCTGGGACAGGGGGCTTGAACAATCAGCCCCAGCATTTT
J gene: TRBJ1-2; V gene: TRBV9; clone size: few; D gene: TRBD1; CDR3 protein: CASSPQGNIPYGYTF; CDR3 DNA: TGTGCCAGCAGCCCACAGGGGAATATTCCCTATGGCTACACCTTC
J gene: TRBJ1-2; V gene: TRBV10-3; clone size: .; D gene: .; CDR3 protein: CAISEASGHTF; CDR3 DNA: TGTGCCATCAGTGAGGCTAGCGGACACACCTTC
J gene: TRBJ1-2; V gene: TRBV5-6; clone size: many; D gene: .; CDR3 protein: CASSLFMENYGYTF; CDR3 DNA: TGTGCCAGCAGCTTGTTCATGGAAAACTATGGCTACACCTTC
J gene: TRBJ2-6; V gene: TRBV4-1; clone size: many; D gene: .; CDR3 protein: CASSQQEGRANVLTF; CDR3 DNA: TGCGCCAGCAGCCAACAAGAAGGGCGGGCCAACGTCCTGACTTTC
J gene: TRBJ1-3; V gene: TRBV24-1; clone size: few; D gene: .; CDR3 protein: CASSEGAIYF; CDR3 DNA: TGTGCCAGCAGCGAGGGGGCCATATATTTT
J gene: TRBJ2-7; V gene: TRBV10-3; clone size: many; D gene: TRBD2; CDR3 protein: CAISESSGSSEQYF; CDR3 DNA: TGTGCCATCAGTGAGTCGAGCGGGAGTTCCGAGCAGTACTTC
J gene: TRBJ1-1; V gene: TRBV29-1; clone size: .; D gene: .; CDR3 protein: CSVGGGPEAFF; CDR3 DNA: TGCAGCGTTGGGGGGGGCCCCGAAGCTTTCTTT
J gene: TRBJ1-2; V gene: TRBV27; clone size: many; D gene: .; CDR3 protein: CASSLYGQTYGYTF; CDR3 DNA: TGTGCCAGCAGTTTATACGGACAAACCTATGGCTACACCTTC
J gene: TRBJ1-1; V gene: TRBV11-3; clone size: many; D gene: .; CDR3 protein: CASSFPGQFEAFF; CDR3 DNA: TGTGCCAGCAGCTTCCCTGGACAGTTCGAAGCTTTCTTT